This passage covers 17 T cell receptor beta chains from one sample sequenced in a study of blood T cell repertoires in COVID-19. Data came from immunoSEQ multiplex PCR; TCRdb stores just in-frame clones and leaves some out. Counted here are under 150,000 clones, around 85% occurring once; the ten biggest clones make up 2.5% to 3%. The sequenced material came from peripheral blood. These receptors all stem from a woman between 40 and 50 years old with active or convalescent COVID-19.

CDR3 nucleotide sequence: TGTGCCAGCAGCGGAGCAGGGATCAGGGTCCATGGCTACACCTTC. Protein sequence: CASSGAGIRVHGYTF. The genes are TRBV9 and TRBJ1-2, with D tentatively TRBD1 (5 bases). CDR1 and CDR2 from the germline V gene are SGDLS and YYNGEE. Trimming took 3 bases from V and 6 from J, leaving 18 bases between them. This CDR3 is 15 amino acids long.

The V gene is TRBV6-1, the J gene TRBJ1-6; TRBD1 matches 8 bases. From germline, CDR1 is MNHNS and CDR2 SASEGT. The CDR3 has 15 amino acids. V shed 2 bases and J 9 bases; nucleotides not matched to a gene: 6. In DNA form, the CDR3 reads TGTGCCAGCAGTGAAATTGTGACAGGGGTTTCACCCCTCCACTTT. Translating it yields CASSEIVTGVSPLHF.

The chain links TRBV24-1 to TRBJ1-2, with TRBD1 matching 7 bases. CDR3 size: 14 residues. Germline lookup yields CDR1 KGHDR and CDR2 SFDVKD. The V segment lost 5 bases and the J segment 2 bases; nucleotides outside the gene matches: 4. DNA of the CDR3: TGTGCCACCAGTGCCCCGACAGGGAACTATGGCTACACCTTC. This codes for CATSAPTGNYGYTF.

This chain connects TRBV28 to TRBJ1-3, with D possibly being TRBD1 (5 bases). V was clipped by 10 bases and J by 1 base, with 14 bases between them. The V gene's germline CDR1 is MDHEN and CDR2 SYDVKM. This CDR3 is built from 14 residues. The chain's CDR3 is CATSRRGSGNTIYF. CDR3 nucleotide sequence: TGTGCCACTAGTCGCCGGGGGTCTGGAAACACCATATATTTT.

This clone came up a few times. The genes are TRBV9 and TRBJ2-1; 7 bases are shared with TRBD1. The V and J ends lost 3 bases and 6 bases, in that order; junction bases with no gene match: 6. The germline V gene encodes CDR1 SGDLS and CDR2 YYNGEE. The CDR3 consists of 14 residues. DNA of the CDR3: TGTGCCAGCAGCGGACAGGGAGTAGTCAATGAGCAGTTCTTC. Translation gives CASSGQGVVNEQFF.

This clone was found a few times. V usage is TRBV6-5 and J usage is TRBJ1-4; D uncertain. V was pared by 4 bases and J by 0 bases, with 9 bases between. Germline V gene lookup returns CDR1 MNHEY and CDR2 SVGAGI. The CDR3 is 15 residues long. The CDR3 loop is CASSLHKTTNEKLFF. CDR3 coding DNA: TGTGCCAGCAGTTTACACAAGACAACTAATGAAAAACTGTTTTTT.

CDR3 nucleotide sequence: TGTGCCAGCTCACCCCGGTCTAGCGGGTTCTACGAGCAGTACTTC. It codes for CASSPRSSGFYEQYF. V gene TRBV18 combines with J gene TRBJ2-7; 8 positions match TRBD2. Trimming took 3 bases from V and 3 from J; bases not matched to a gene: 7. CDR3 length equals 15 residues. Germline values: CDR1 KGHSH, CDR2 LQKENI.

This sequence joins TRBV13 and TRBJ2-3; maybe TRBD2 (6 bases). From germline, CDR1 is PRHDT and CDR2 FYEKMQ (reference sequence). This CDR3 is built from 17 residues. The V end lost 1 base, the J end lost 4 bases, and 18 bases lay between the germline ends. The DNA of the CDR3 is TGTGCCAGCAGCTTAGCGGGCGGGAAGAGCGTGGCAGATACGCAGTATTTT. This codes for CASSLAGGKSVADTQYF.

The V and J genes are TRBV3-1 (or the pseudogene TRBV3-2) and TRBJ2-3; a weak D match, TRBD1 (5 bases). The germline CDR1 and CDR2 sequences are LGHDT and YNNKEL (reference sequence). CDR3 size: 14 residues. The V gene lost 1 base and the J gene lost 4 bases, with 9 bases spanning the gap. CDR3 sequence reads: CASSQVAGPDTQYF. CDR3 in DNA: TGTGCCAGCAGCCAAGTGGCAGGGCCAGATACGCAGTATTTT.

This sequence joins TRBV5-1 and TRBJ1-1; no clear D gene. The germline V gene encodes CDR1 SGHRS and CDR2 YFSETQ. V was trimmed by 5 bases and J by 0 bases, leaving 8 bases between them. The length of the CDR3 is 13 residues. The CDR3 spells CASSNGMNTEAFF. CDR3 nucleotides: TGCGCCAGCAGTAACGGGATGAACACTGAAGCTTTCTTT.

The chain employs TRBV4-1 and TRBJ2-7, with 10 bases that match TRBD1. The germline V gene has CDR1 MGHRA and CDR2 YSYEKL. With 1 base clipped from V and 3 bases from J, the junction kept 9 bases outside the gene matches. The CDR3 is 17 residues long. CDR3 loop: CASSQGTPGQGIYEQYF. The CDR3 DNA sequence: TGCGCCAGCAGCCAAGGGACCCCGGGACAGGGGATCTACGAGCAGTACTTC.

The CDR3 spells CASSYTLGQGNSPLHF. The CDR3 coding sequence is TGTGCCAGCAGTTACACCCTAGGACAGGGTAATTCACCCCTCCACTTT. V usage is TRBV6-5 and J usage is TRBJ1-6; 8 bases map to TRBD1. V lost 2 bases and J lost 6; bases outside the gene matches: 6. The CDR3 contains 16 residues. Looked up from germline, CDR1 is MNHEY and CDR2 is SVGAGI.

This sequence joins TRBV5-6 and TRBJ1-1; 10 nucleotides match TRBD1. V shed 6 bases and J 8 bases; nucleotides not matched to a gene: 10. The germline gives CDR1 SGHDT, CDR2 YYEEEE. The CDR3 consists of 14 residues. This chain's CDR3 is CASTEGDRGPEAFF. The CDR3 DNA sequence: TGTGCCAGCACCGAGGGGGACAGGGGCCCCGAAGCTTTCTTT.

The chain links TRBV19 to TRBJ1-6, with unresolved D. The CDR3 totals 13 residues. Germline loops: CDR1 LNHDA, CDR2 SQIVND (reference sequence). Between the trimmed V and J ends, which lost 3 bases and 6 bases, there was a span of 6 bases. CDR3 region: CASSIYSNSPLHF. CDR3 sequence (DNA): TGTGCCAGTAGTATCTACAGTAATTCACCCCTCCACTTT.

This clone was observed once. CDR3 loop: CATGARDRATYEQYF. CDR3 nucleotides: TGTGCCACAGGGGCGAGGGACAGGGCTACCTACGAGCAGTACTTC. V and J are TRBV5-4 and TRBJ2-7, with 9 bases identical to TRBD1. Looked up from germline, CDR1 is SGHNT and CDR2 is YYREEE (reference sequence). With V trimmed by 9 bases and J by 2 bases, 12 bases remained unmatched. The CDR3 runs to 15 residues.

The J gene is TRBJ1-1, the V gene TRBV10-2; D not resolved. This CDR3 is 13 amino acids long. From germline, CDR1 is WSHSY and CDR2 SAAADI. The ends were cut back, 3 bases at V and 5 bases at J, with 10 bases in the middle. This CDR3 is CASSETVKTEAFF. The DNA for the CDR3 is TGCGCCAGCAGTGAAACAGTAAAGACTGAAGCTTTCTTT.

This clone was observed a few times. The chain uses TRBV2 and TRBJ1-6; 12 bases fit TRBD1. J gave up 10 bases and V 6 bases, and 10 bases lay outside the gene matches. The V gene's germline CDR1 is SNHLY and CDR2 FYNNEI. The CDR3 loop spans 16 amino acids. For the CDR3, the DNA is TGTGCCAGCAGGGTGGGGACAGGGGGCGCTAGGTCACCCCTCCACTTT. This encodes CASRVGTGGARSPLHF. Together with reference TRBV2 and TRBJ1-6, the CDR3 gives the full variable domain: EPEVTQTPSHQVTQMGQEVILRCVPISNHLYFYWYRQILGQKVEFLVSFYNNEISEKSEIFDDQFSVERPDGSNFTLKIRSTKLEDSAMYFCASRVGTGGARSPLHFGNGTRLTVT.